The next 13 T cell receptor beta chains were all read from a single sample in a study of cytomegalovirus exposure and HLA in healthy donors. The PCR ran on 60 Vbeta and 13 Jbeta primers. The method was immunoSEQ multiplex PCR; TCRdb's version includes in-frame clones alone and lacks a portion of them. The sample lists about 250,000 clones, about nine tenths occurring once. Sequencing was done on a sample of PBMCs. The receptors were gathered from a girl aged 2 to 10 in good health and CMV-seronegative.

The chain couples TRBV19 to TRBJ2-2; tentative D call: TRBD2 (5 bases). The ends were cut back, 4 bases at V and 4 bases at J, with 13 bases in the middle. This CDR3 comprises 15 residues. Germline V gene lookup returns CDR1 LNHDA and CDR2 SQIVND (reference sequence). CDR3 bases: TGTGCCAGTAGTACGTTCGGGGTGAGCACCGGGGAGCTGTTTTTT. This gives the protein CASSTFGVSTGELFF. Full variable domain (rest looked up from reference TRBV19 and TRBJ2-2): DGGITQSPKYLFRKEGQNVTLSCEQNLNHDAMYWYRQDPGQGLRLIYYSQIVNDFQKGDIAEGYSVSREKKESFPLTVTSAQKNPTAFYLCASSTFGVSTGELFFGEGSRLTVL.

The V call is TRBV29-1, the J call TRBJ2-1; 9 bases match TRBD1. The germline CDR1 and CDR2 sequences are SQVTM and ANQGSEA. This CDR3 is built from 12 residues. Trimming at V came to 4 bases and at J to 9 bases, leaving 4 bases not matched to a gene. The CDR3, as DNA: TGCAGCGTTGCGGACAGGGGAAGTGAGCAGTTCTTC. As protein: CSVADRGSEQFF.

This rearrangement joins TRBV5-6 to TRBJ2-7; 8 bases are a match to TRBD1. The CDR3 has 15 amino acids. V shed 0 bases and J 3 bases; nucleotides not matched to a gene: 5. Germline CDR1 is SGHDT and CDR2 is YYEEEE. CDR3 loop: CASSLGTGHGYEQYF. The CDR3 nucleotides are TGTGCCAGCAGCTTGGGGACAGGGCATGGCTACGAGCAGTACTTC.

V usage is TRBV7-9 and J usage is TRBJ1-1; 8 bases match TRBD1. CDR1 is SEHNR, CDR2 FQNEAQ, per germline (reference sequence). The ends lost 11 bases at V and 2 bases at J; junction bases unmatched: 16. The CDR3 sequence is 16 residues long. CDR3 in amino acids: CALSSRGQSLNTEAFF. Here the CDR3 DNA reads TGTGCCCTTAGTTCCAGGGGGCAGTCGTTAAACACTGAAGCTTTCTTT.

The rearrangement uses TRBV28 and TRBJ2-2; TRBD1 aligns across 7 bases. The V gene end was trimmed by 6 bases and the J gene end by 1 base; junction bases not matched to a gene: 5. CDR1 is MDHEN, CDR2 SYDVKM, per germline. CDR3 length: 15 amino acids. CDR3 sequence: CASSRGGWNTGELFF. CDR3 coding DNA: TGTGCCAGCAGCCGAGGGGGCTGGAACACCGGGGAGCTGTTTTTT.

V is TRBV5-1 and J is TRBJ1-2, with 9 bases matching TRBD1. This CDR3 has 15 residues. Trimming cost V 1 base and J 2 bases; bases outside gene matches: 3. CDR1 SGHRS and CDR2 YFSETQ come from the germline V gene. DNA of the CDR3: TGCGCCAGCAGCTTGAGGACAGGGGACAACTATGGCTACACCTTC. This translates into CASSLRTGDNYGYTF. The full variable domain, completed using reference TRBV5-1 and TRBJ1-2, is KAGVTQTPRYLIKTRGQQVTLSCSPISGHRSVSWYQQTPGQGLQFLFEYFSETQRNKGNFPGRFSGRQFSNSRSEMNVSTLELGDSALYLCASSLRTGDNYGYTFGSGTRLTVV.

The chain's CDR3 is CASSKGLAGMLAKNIQYF. CDR3 in DNA: TGTGCCAGTAGCAAGGGACTAGCGGGAATGCTAGCCAAAAACATTCAGTACTTC. V gene TRBV19 combines with J gene TRBJ2-4; 13 positions agree with TRBD2. The trim removed 6 bases at V and 0 bases at J, leaving 8 bases unmatched. Germline V gene sequence: CDR1 LNHDA, CDR2 SQIVND (reference sequence). This CDR3 contains 18 residues.

The chain combines TRBV6-1 with TRBJ2-7, with 13 bases that match TRBD2. The CDR3 is 15 residues long. The V gene end was trimmed by 2 bases and the J gene end by 9 bases; junction bases not matched to a gene: 7. Germline CDR1 is MNHNS and CDR2 is SASEGT. For the CDR3, the DNA is TGTGCCAGCAGTGAATGGTCACTAGCGGGGGGGCGGCAGTACTTC. This sequence encodes CASSEWSLAGGRQYF.

This clone was seen only once. The chain employs TRBV2 and TRBJ2-1; tentatively, D is TRBD2 (6 bases). Germline-derived CDR1 and CDR2 are SNHLY and FYNNEI. V was trimmed by 7 bases and J by 2 bases, leaving 9 bases between them. The CDR3 has 13 amino acids. CDR3 region: CASKGGTYNEQFF. For the CDR3, the DNA is TGTGCCAGCAAGGGCGGGACCTACAATGAGCAGTTCTTC.

V and J are TRBV18 and TRBJ2-3; D is unresolved. Trimming shortened V by 3 bases and J by 3 bases, and 7 bases separated the two germline ends. Looked up from germline, CDR1 is KGHSH and CDR2 is LQKENI. CDR3 length: 13 residues. The chain's CDR3 is CASSPPLTDTQYF. In DNA, the CDR3 is TGTGCCAGCTCACCCCCTCTTACAGATACGCAGTATTTT.

The chain links TRBV30 to TRBJ2-1; no definite D call. V was clipped by 1 base and J by 7 bases, with 11 bases between them. The CDR3 totals 13 residues. Germline assignment: CDR1 GTSNPN and CDR2 SVGIG (reference sequence). CDR3 protein: CAWSEQVQNEQFF. The CDR3 region has the DNA TGTGCCTGGAGTGAGCAGGTACAGAATGAGCAGTTCTTC.

The genes are TRBV9 and TRBJ1-2; 8 bases are a match to TRBD1. Looked up from germline, CDR1 is SGDLS and CDR2 is YYNGEE. J lost 7 bases, V lost 1 base, and 9 bases had no gene match. This CDR3 region has 15 residues. The CDR3 DNA is TGTGCCAGCAGCGTACAGGGACAGGACCTCTCTGGCTACACCTTC. Protein sequence: CASSVQGQDLSGYTF. Supplemented by reference TRBV9 and TRBJ1-2, the full variable domain reads DSGVTQTPKHLITATGQRVTLRCSPRSGDLSVYWYQQSLDQGLQFLIQYYNGEERAKGNILERFSAQQFPDLHSELNLSSLELGDSALYFCASSVQGQDLSGYTFGSGTRLTVV.

Details on this clone: This CDR3 is also generated by other DNA sequences in the sample. The V call is TRBV27, the J call TRBJ2-7; 13 nucleotides align to TRBD2. V trimming: 7 bases; J trimming: 1 base; junction bases outside the gene matches: 16. CDR3 length: 19 residues. Per the germline V gene, CDR1 is MNHEY and CDR2 is SMNVEV (reference sequence). The CDR3 protein is CASMSPNTKTSGRSYEQYF. CDR3 bases: TGTGCCAGCATGTCACCCAACACCAAGACTAGCGGGAGGTCCTACGAGCAGTACTTC.